This record covers a single T cell receptor (beta chain). The data stem from a study of shared clonotypes between healthy human individuals. Some clones are missing from TCRdb's copy, which holds only in-frame ones; the method was immunoSEQ multiplex PCR. The data hold some 2,000,000 clones, with roughly 95% observed a single time. Trimming removed 5 bases at V and 1 base at J, with 12 bases between. The CDR3 totals 14 residues. Germline values: CDR1 SEHNR, CDR2 FQNEAQ (reference sequence). CD45RO-negative cells were positively selected for CCR7, leaving out terminally differentiated effector memory CD45RA+ cells.

Specimen: naive CD8+ T cells sorted from blood. This clonotype was sampled from a man younger than 30 in good health. V is TRBV7-9 and J is TRBJ2-7, with D perhaps matching TRBD1 (5 bases). The CDR3 DNA follows: TGTGCCAGCAGCCCCAGGCAGGGTTCCTACGAGCAGTACTTC. Its translation is CASSPRQGSYEQYF.